This T cell receptor (beta chain) was found in a study of blood T cell repertoires in COVID-19. Study at large: The analysed material was cDNA or gDNA that came from T cells, B-cell-depleted T cells, or PBMCs.

Recruitment covered about two dozen US areas and drew participants whose ages spanned roughly 18 to 100 years. V was shortened by 3 bases and J by 7 bases, with 15 bases between the two germline ends. Germline CDR1 and CDR2: GTSNPN and SVGIG (reference sequence). The length of the CDR3 is 14 residues. Clones were sequenced by immunoSEQ multiplex PCR, and TCRdb holds only the in-frame ones, with some missing. The sample holds approximately 300,000 clones, more than 75% seen once. This sequence joins TRBV30 and TRBJ1-4, with D possibly matching TRBD1 (6 bases). The TCR comes from a man aged 55 to 70 who had recovered from COVID-19. Sequenced input: PBMCs or T cells enriched from blood (not recorded which). The CDR3 protein is CAWRLSGAGEKLFF. Written as DNA, the CDR3 is TGTGCCTGGAGGTTATCAGGGGCGGGTGAAAAACTGTTTTTT. The whole variable domain, filled in from reference TRBV30 and TRBJ1-4, reads SQTIHQWPATLVQPVGSPLSLECTVEGTSNPNLYWYRQAAGRGLQLLFYSVGIGQISSEVPQNLSASRPQDRQFILSSKKLLLSDSGFYLCAWRLSGAGEKLFFGSGTQLSVL.